The 21 T cell receptor beta chains given below trace back to one sample, sequenced in a study of blood T cell repertoires in COVID-19. The table came from immunoSEQ multiplex PCR; TCRdb's copy has only in-frame clones and leaves some out. The table lists 45,000 to 65,000 clones, 86% of them singletons. The source material was peripheral blood. The origin of the receptors is a man older than 75 with active COVID-19.

V and J are TRBV9 and TRBJ2-1; 9 nucleotides align to TRBD1. With V trimmed by 2 bases and J by 5 bases, 5 bases remained unmatched. The CDR3 extends over 15 amino acids. CDR1 and CDR2 from the germline V gene are SGDLS and YYNGEE. The DNA of the CDR3 is TGTGCCAGCAGCGTCCGGGACAGGGAACACAATGAGCAGTTCTTC. It codes for CASSVRDREHNEQFF.

V usage is TRBV5-4 and J usage is TRBJ1-4; 11 bases are a match to TRBD1. The CDR3 sequence is 17 residues long. The germline gives CDR1 SGHNT, CDR2 YYREEE (reference sequence). Germline trimming cut 4 bases from V and 0 bases from J; bases unmatched to any gene: 5. CDR3 in amino acids: CASSPDRGPTTNEKLFF. As DNA, the CDR3 is TGTGCCAGCAGCCCGGACAGGGGGCCGACAACTAATGAAAAACTGTTTTTT.

This clone was observed a handful of times. The chain is built from TRBV18 and TRBJ2-1, with TRBD2 identical over 7 bases. Germline CDR1 KGHSH, CDR2 LQKENI. The CDR3 spans 15 residues. Trimming removed 2 bases from V and 4 bases from J; junction bases left unmatched: 5. In nucleotides, the CDR3 is TGTGCCAGCTCACCATCCCTAGCGGAATACAATGAGCAGTTCTTC. Its translation is CASSPSLAEYNEQFF.

The chain has TRBV28 and TRBJ1-1; a weak D match, TRBD1 (6 bases). Germline V gene lookup returns CDR1 MDHEN and CDR2 SYDVKM. V was pared by 4 bases and J by 4 bases, with 13 bases between. The CDR3 has 14 residues. The CDR3 nucleotides read TGTGCCAGCAGTTCGACAGGAAGAACCACTGAAGCTTTCTTT. Amino acid sequence: CASSSTGRTTEAFF.

The chain combines TRBV19 with TRBJ2-4; TRBD2 matches at 10 bases. From germline, CDR1 is LNHDA and CDR2 SQIVND (reference sequence). V was pared by 5 bases and J by 2 bases, with 9 bases of the junction left unmatched. This CDR3 has 17 amino acids. The CDR3, as DNA: TGTGCCAGTAGTCGGCTAGCGGGAGTTCACTCCAAAAACATTCAGTACTTC. Encoded protein: CASSRLAGVHSKNIQYF. Complete variable domain (other parts from reference TRBV19 and TRBJ2-4): DGGITQSPKYLFRKEGQNVTLSCEQNLNHDAMYWYRQDPGQGLRLIYYSQIVNDFQKGDIAEGYSVSREKKESFPLTVTSAQKNPTAFYLCASSRLAGVHSKNIQYFGAGTRLSVL.

The chain links TRBV6-4 to TRBJ2-7, with D possibly being TRBD1 (5 bases). V was cut by 0 bases and J by 1 base, with 16 bases left in between. CDR1 and CDR2 (germline): MRHNA, SNTAGT. This CDR3 region has 17 residues. CDR3 in DNA: TGTGCCAGCAGTGACTCCAATCGGCAGGGTACGTCCTACGAGCAGTACTTC. Amino acids: CASSDSNRQGTSYEQYF.

The chain couples TRBV23-1 to TRBJ2-3; TRBD2 matches 10 bases. TRBV23-1 is annotated as an ORF whose role is uncertain. The length of the CDR3 is 16 residues. Germline trimming cut 2 bases from V and 2 bases from J; bases unmatched to any gene: 4. The CDR3 DNA sequence: TGCGCCAGCAGTCAACCTAGCGGGAGTGACACAGATACGCAGTATTTT. The encoded protein is CASSQPSGSDTDTQYF.

CDR3 coding DNA: TGTGCCTGGAGTGGAAGCGTCAACTATGGCTACACCTTC. It codes for CAWSGSVNYGYTF. The chain carries TRBV30 and TRBJ1-2; D is unclear. This CDR3 is 13 amino acids long. CDR1 GTSNPN and CDR2 SVGIG come from the germline V gene (reference sequence). V was clipped by 1 base and J by 2 bases, with 8 bases between them.

This chain connects TRBV14 to TRBJ2-7, with a tentative D call TRBD2 (5 bases). The CDR3 spans 14 residues. The germline V gene encodes CDR1 SGHDN and CDR2 FVKESK. Deletions cut 0 bases from V and 4 bases from J, with 10 bases between. As DNA, the CDR3 is TGTGCCAGCAGCCAAGATCGGCGGGTGTACGAGCAGTACTTC. This translates into CASSQDRRVYEQYF.

The V call is TRBV20-1, the J call TRBJ2-1; no firm D call. Trimming took off 2 bases at V and 6 bases at J, with 5 bases between the two ends. Germline-derived CDR1 and CDR2 are DFQATT and SNEGSKA (reference sequence). The CDR3 runs 11 residues. The CDR3 DNA reads as TGCAGTGCTAGATACTTCAATGAGCAGTTCTTC. It encodes CSARYFNEQFF.

This rearrangement joins TRBV7-2 to TRBJ2-5, with D unclear. Trimming cost V 1 base and J 5 bases, with 14 bases left between them. CDR1 is SGHTA, CDR2 FQGNSA, per germline. The CDR3 is 15 residues long. The CDR3 loop is CASSLVSSSVETQYF. The DNA for the CDR3 is TGTGCCAGCAGCTTAGTGTCGTCGTCCGTGGAGACCCAGTACTTC.

In nucleotides, the CDR3 is TGTGCCAGCAGCCAAGACGGGGGGGGAGCCTACAATGAGCAGTTCTTC. This sequence encodes CASSQDGGGAYNEQFF. The chain joins TRBV3-1 (or the pseudogene TRBV3-2) to TRBJ2-1; 8 bases line up with TRBD2. CDR3 length: 16 residues. Germline V gene data show CDR1 as LGHDT and CDR2 as YNNKEL (reference sequence). With 0 bases clipped from V and 2 bases from J, the junction kept 3 bases outside the gene matches.

The rearrangement joins TRBV10-1 to TRBJ2-7; 9 bases fit TRBD2. The germline V gene has CDR1 WNHNN and CDR2 SYGVQD (reference sequence). V lost 3 bases to trimming and J lost 6 bases; unmatched junction nucleotides: 6. CDR3 length: 14 residues. The CDR3 protein is CASSELSGSGEQYF. The CDR3 DNA is TGCGCCAGCAGTGAACTTAGCGGGAGCGGCGAGCAGTACTTC.

As regards this clone: One junction end does not reproduce the germline sequence, and a read error may be involved. The chain carries TRBV14 and TRBJ2-7; D unclear. CDR3 length: 12 residues. CDR1 is SGHDN, CDR2 FVKESK, per germline. CDR3: CASSQVGWARLF. The CDR3 DNA follows: TGTGCCAGCAGCCAAGTAGGTTGGGCCAGGTTGTTC.

This clone was seen only once. The chain uses TRBV5-1 and TRBJ2-3; 16 bases fit TRBD2. J was trimmed by 5 bases and V by 2 bases; bases with no gene match: 5. Germline V gene data show CDR1 as SGHRS and CDR2 as YFSETQ. The CDR3 loop spans 17 amino acids. The CDR3 region is CASSFGTSGRARDTQYF. The CDR3 nucleotides read TGCGCCAGCAGCTTCGGGACTAGCGGGAGGGCCAGAGATACGCAGTATTTT.

This chain links TRBV19 with TRBJ2-4, with 9 bases lining up with TRBD1. This CDR3 comprises 20 residues. The J segment lost 0 bases and the V segment lost 3 bases, leaving 15 bases of the junction unmatched. The germline V gene has CDR1 LNHDA and CDR2 SQIVND (reference sequence). The CDR3 DNA follows: TGTGCCAGTAGTATGAAACCGGGACAGGGACCTCCCCTAGCCAAAAACATTCAGTACTTC. Translating gives CASSMKPGQGPPLAKNIQYF.

This clone was detected only a few times. The J gene is TRBJ1-6, the V gene TRBV6-6, with 12 bases fitting TRBD1. Losses at the gene ends were 5 bases for V and 10 bases for J; bases not matched to a gene: 6. CDR3 size: 15 residues. Germline lookup yields CDR1 MNHNY and CDR2 SVGAGI (reference sequence). This CDR3 is CASSRGTGGGSPLHF. The CDR3 bases are TGTGCCAGCAGTAGAGGGACAGGGGGCGGATCACCCCTCCACTTT.

The chain recombines TRBV12-5 with TRBJ1-2, with a possible D match to TRBD1 (6 bases). This CDR3 spans 17 amino acids. Germline lookup yields CDR1 LGHNT and CDR2 FRNRAP. V gave up 5 bases and J gave up 6 bases, with 25 bases separating them. The CDR3 sequence: CASGPTGIQGGFDGYTF. The CDR3 nucleotides are TGTGCTAGTGGTCCTACAGGGATACAAGGCGGTTTCGATGGCTACACCTTC.

This clone was observed a handful of times. The rearrangement uses TRBV5-4 and TRBJ2-1; TRBD1 matches 7 bases. Germline V gene data show CDR1 as SGHNT and CDR2 as YYREEE (reference sequence). V lost 4 bases, J lost 8 bases, and 6 bases stayed unmatched. This CDR3 is 13 amino acids long. CDR3 protein: CASSTRQGDEQFF. CDR3 nucleotide sequence: TGTGCCAGCAGCACTCGACAGGGCGATGAGCAGTTCTTC.

This clone was recorded once. This sequence joins TRBV18 and TRBJ1-1; no clear D gene. Trimming pared 3 bases from V and 3 bases from J, leaving 8 bases between. The CDR3 covers 13 residues. The V gene's germline CDR1 is KGHSH and CDR2 LQKENI. DNA for the CDR3: TGTGCCAGCTCACCTAATGCGGACACTGAAGCTTTCTTT. Translation: CASSPNADTEAFF.

The rearrangement links TRBV6-5 to TRBJ1-1; TRBD1 agrees at 7 bases. The germline gives CDR1 MNHEY, CDR2 SVGAGI. J was trimmed by 4 bases and V by 2 bases; bases with no gene match: 7. There are 15 residues in the CDR3. The CDR3 nucleotides are TGTGCCAGCAGTTACGGGACGGCAGGGGGCACTGAAGCTTTCTTT. Amino acid sequence: CASSYGTAGGTEAFF.